This T cell receptor (delta chain) was sequenced in a study of gamma-delta chains in newborns, infants, children (dated by TCRdb to between 2018 and 2021). Some background on the complete study: According to the study title, microbial exposure causes polyclonal expansion of innate gammadelta T cells right after birth. Right after human newborns were born, the researchers looked at the way microbial exposure shaped their populations of innate gammadelta T cells.

The sequencer listed for this sample is Illumina MiSeq. Clone calls in TCRdb were regenerated from the public reads with CATT, after which identical DNA sequences shared one row. This sample lists over 4,500 delta-chain clones; roughly 3.5% were detected once. The ten largest clones represent 7.8% of the sample. This clone came up a few times. The clone's antigen remains unknown. A much more abundant neighbour one base away suggests this may be a read error. This specimen includes other DNA sequences encoding the same CDR3. Sequencing was done on a sample of blood. The sequence derives from a child who was a newborn, infant or young child, either healthy, febrile or measles-vaccinated (not recorded which).

The bases are TGTGCTCTTGGGGCCATACTGGCTGGCCCTTCGTACACTGATAAACTCATCTTT. Its translation reads: CALGAILAGPSYTDKLIF. In this chain, TRDV1 is recombined with TRDJ1, with the D gene tentatively TRDD2 or TRDD3, based on 5 matching bases in each. Reading the germline V gene gives CDR1 TSWWSYY and CDR2 QGS. Its CDR3 holds 18 amino acids, cysteine through phenylalanine. Kept here is only the CDR3 DNA, which spans 54 bases and is read in frame from base 1.